This TCR beta chain was profiled in a study of CD8+ T cells in alopecia areata (dated by TCRdb to about 2018). In terms of the full investigation: Treated patients were enrolled in an open-label pilot trial of oral tofacitinib at 5 to 10 mg twice daily for moderate-to-severe alopecia areata. Patients stayed on tofacitinib for 6 to 18 months and then had 6 months of follow-up off drug so that delayed response and recurrence could be assessed. Disease severity in treated patients was measured with the SALT score, which quantifies the percentage of affected scalp surface area. High-throughput TCRbeta sequencing was used to examine T cell clonal expansion in alopecia areata in both the C3H/HeJ mouse model and human patients. Human TCRbeta sequencing covered scalp tissue and sorted CD4+ and CD8+ peripheral blood T cells from patchy and totalis/universalis alopecia areata patients and healthy controls. Biopsies were taken from tofacitinib-treated patients at baseline and at 4 and 24 weeks of treatment, and a later scalp biopsy was taken in several of the tofacitinib-treated patients. Scalp clonality was compared across normal scalp (n=4), patchy alopecia areata scalp (n=8), and alopecia totalis/universalis scalp (n=8). The RNA source kit depended on sample type: the PAXgene miRNA kit for fixed scalp, the miRNeasy kit for PBMCs, and the RNeasy kit for mouse skin. immunoSEQ multiplex PCR using 35 Vbeta forward primers and 13 Jbeta reverse primers was used to amplify TCRbeta CDR3 regions. General conclusions and limits of the study: Unlike mouse skin, where gammadelta T cells dominate, normal human skin contains resident alphabeta T cells that get sequenced too, which complicates analysis of the scalp TCR repertoire. Lesional scalp, especially in alopecia totalis/universalis, showed higher clonality and more expanded CD8+ clones than normal scalp, suggesting antigenic drive. With tofacitinib, both scalp clonality and the number of expanded CD8+ clones among the top 100 scalp clones went down significantly. Many expanded lesional clones were found to persist in scalp and blood during tofacitinib treatment, and relapse after treatment cessation may be partly explained by this persistence. Shared TCR sequences between patients were less evident than in mice, which may be partly attributable to HLA diversity in the patient population. Because the treated cohort was small and included a single nonresponder, larger studies are needed to assess links between baseline CD8+ expansion and response.

The receptor library was made with the immunoSEQ multiplex PCR assay. For TCR sequencing, RNA was extracted from every sample and reverse transcribed into cDNA to serve as template. First-strand cDNA was synthesized using SuperScript III with a 2:1 mix of oligo-dT and random hexamers. A synthetic immune receptor repertoire was used to measure amplification bias, and any remaining bias was corrected computationally. The paper's processing steps were these. Raw reads were preprocessed to remove errors, and CDR3 was defined by IMGT conventions from the conserved cysteine to phenylalanine. Clonality was calculated as 1 minus Shannon entropy normalized by log2 of the number of productive unique TCRs. Whether each scalp clone was CD4 or CD8 was inferred by checking scalp TCRbeta sequences against the CD4 and CD8 repertoires from sorted blood. As stored in TCRdb, this immuneACCESS dataset retains in-frame rearrangements with V and J assigned. A fraction of the clones does not appear; measured against another copy, unresolved V genes explain less than half of the discrepancy, and the remainder lacks a known reason. D and trimming were read from the DNA, whereas the V and J calls and clone size are those reported in that table. Across this sample there are about 19,000 clones, with over 50% seen only once. The biggest ten clones account for 8% to 9% of the sample.

V sheds 1 base and J sheds 3 bases, leaving 13 bases between their ends. Counted from cysteine to phenylalanine, this CDR3 has 16 amino acids. Solely the CDR3 DNA is kept, with 48 bases framed from the first base. According to the germline V gene (reference sequence), CDR1 reads LNHNV and CDR2 reads YYDKDF. Comments on this clone: Its recognized antigen is unknown. The record has no base qualities; no much larger clone is one base away.

The time point tag for this specimen amounts to: more than three weeks on oral tofacitinib. The treatment or condition label, read with the paper, signifies: oral pan-JAK inhibitor, 5-10 mg twice daily. From alopecia areata patients, peripheral blood was collected along with lesional scalp punch biopsies. Human scalp biopsies went straight into PAXgene tissue containers for immediate fixation. The chain couples TRBV15 to TRBJ2-4; the D gene could be either TRBD1 or TRBD2, each agreeing at 6 bases. Source: skin, taken at week 4, from a patient treated with tofacitinib. This TCR was sampled from a human donor with alopecia areata. The CDR3 protein sequence reads: CATSRGWGAVKNIQYF. Here is the DNA: TGTGCCACCAGCAGAGGATGGGGGGCGGTCAAAAACATTCAGTACTTC.